Sequencing of this T cell receptor (beta chain) was carried out in a study of response to subunit inactivated influenza vaccine (dated by TCRdb to the late 2010s). Some background on the complete study: Deep quantitative profiling of the T cell receptor repertoire was used in the study to follow responses to a trivalent subunit inactivated influenza vaccine.

The CDR3 contains 14 residues, cysteine and phenylalanine counted. Left in the record is the CDR3 DNA by itself, 42 bases read in frame from the first base. CDR1 SGHAT and CDR2 FQNNGV are derived from the germline V gene. Trimming takes 1 base off V and 10 bases off J; junction bases not matched to a gene: 5. Study-wide conclusions, independent of this receptor: The authors proposed that each seasonal influenza vaccination may bring in only a limited number of new T cells.

Library preparation was by RT-PCR. The sequencer was an Illumina HiSeq 2500. TCRdb ran its own pipeline on the public reads, namely fastp trimming at Q25 and MiXCR clone calling, and kept in-frame beta chains. Each entry is one CDR3 protein sequence, shown with its most common DNA and genes. This sample is represented by roughly 780,000 distinct CDR3 sequences; about a fifth of them were singletons. The ten largest clones add up to roughly 11% of the sample. This clonotype has a handful of counts. What antigen it recognizes has not been identified. No much larger clone exists at a distance of one base, and base qualities are not known.

This TCR was recovered from a man over 45 who received an inactivated influenza vaccine. Donor details come from another sample of the same person, matched by shared clones. The chain is assembled from TRBV11-2 and TRBJ2-1, with 9 middle bases fitting TRBD1. The sample here was PBMCs from blood, taken about 5 days after vaccination. The DNA sequence follows: TGTGCCAGCAGCTTAGGGGGACAGGGCACCGAGCAGTTCTTC. Its amino acids are CASSLGGQGTEQFF. The CDR3, completed at both ends by the reference TRBV11-2 and TRBJ2-1 genes, gives the full variable domain EAGVAQSPRYKIIEKRQSVAFWCNPISGHATLYWYQQILGQGPKLLIQFQNNGVVDDSQLPKDRFSAERLKGVDSTLKIQPAKLEDSAVYLCASSLGGQGTEQFFGPGTRLTVL.